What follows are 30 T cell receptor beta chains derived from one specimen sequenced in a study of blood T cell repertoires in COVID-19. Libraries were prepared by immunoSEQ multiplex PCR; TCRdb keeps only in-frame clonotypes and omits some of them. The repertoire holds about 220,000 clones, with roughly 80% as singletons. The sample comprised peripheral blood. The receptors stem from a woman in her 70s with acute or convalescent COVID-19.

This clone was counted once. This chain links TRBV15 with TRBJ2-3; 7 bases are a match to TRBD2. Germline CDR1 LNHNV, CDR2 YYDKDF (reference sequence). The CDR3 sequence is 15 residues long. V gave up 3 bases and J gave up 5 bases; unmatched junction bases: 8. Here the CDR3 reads CATSSPGGRGDTQYF. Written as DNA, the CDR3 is TGTGCCACCAGCAGTCCGGGAGGACGGGGAGATACGCAGTATTTT.

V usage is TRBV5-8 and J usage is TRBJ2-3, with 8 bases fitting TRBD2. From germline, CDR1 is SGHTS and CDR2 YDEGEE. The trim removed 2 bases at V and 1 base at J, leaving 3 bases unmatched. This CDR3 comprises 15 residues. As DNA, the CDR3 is TGTGCCAGCAGCTTTAATAGCGGGGGCACAGATACGCAGTATTTT. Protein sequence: CASSFNSGGTDTQYF.

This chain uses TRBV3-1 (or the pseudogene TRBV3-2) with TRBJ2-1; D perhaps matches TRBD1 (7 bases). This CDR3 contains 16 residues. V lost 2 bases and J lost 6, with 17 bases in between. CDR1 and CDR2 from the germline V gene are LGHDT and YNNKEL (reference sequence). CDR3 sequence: CASSQTPDRRGNEQFF. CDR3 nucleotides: TGTGCCAGCAGCCAAACCCCGGACAGGCGGGGCAATGAGCAGTTCTTC.

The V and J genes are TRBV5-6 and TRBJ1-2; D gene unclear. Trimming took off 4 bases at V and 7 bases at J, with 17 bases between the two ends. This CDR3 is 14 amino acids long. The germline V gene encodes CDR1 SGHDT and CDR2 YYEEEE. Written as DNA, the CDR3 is TGTGCCAGCAGCCGTGTCGAGGCTATGGGTGGCTACACCTTC. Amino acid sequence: CASSRVEAMGGYTF.

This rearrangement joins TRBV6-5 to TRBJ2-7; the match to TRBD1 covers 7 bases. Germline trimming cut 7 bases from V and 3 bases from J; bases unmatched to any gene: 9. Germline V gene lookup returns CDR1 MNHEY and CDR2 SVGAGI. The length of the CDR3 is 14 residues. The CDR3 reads CASTLWDSYYEQYF. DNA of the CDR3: TGTGCCAGCACCCTCTGGGACAGCTACTACGAGCAGTACTTC.

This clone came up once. This CDR3 reads CASSHRTGQGNNEQFF. The CDR3 DNA is TGTGCCAGCAGCCACCGAACGGGACAGGGGAACAATGAGCAGTTCTTC. The V gene is TRBV14, the J gene TRBJ2-1, with 10 bases identical to TRBD1. In germline, CDR1 is SGHDN, CDR2 FVKESK. The ends lost 3 bases at V and 5 bases at J; junction bases unmatched: 7. This CDR3 has 16 amino acids. Full variable domain (missing parts from reference TRBV14 and TRBJ2-1): EAGVTQFPSHSVIEKGQTVTLRCDPISGHDNLYWYRRVMGKEIKFLLHFVKESKQDESGMPNNRFLAERTGGTYSTLKVQPAELEDSGVYFCASSHRTGQGNNEQFFGPGTRLTVL.

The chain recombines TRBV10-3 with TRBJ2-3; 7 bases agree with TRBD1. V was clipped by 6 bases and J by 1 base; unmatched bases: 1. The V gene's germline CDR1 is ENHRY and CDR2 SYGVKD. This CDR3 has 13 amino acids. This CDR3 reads CAISGQGTDTQYF. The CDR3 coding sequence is TGTGCCATCAGCGGACAGGGCACAGATACGCAGTATTTT.

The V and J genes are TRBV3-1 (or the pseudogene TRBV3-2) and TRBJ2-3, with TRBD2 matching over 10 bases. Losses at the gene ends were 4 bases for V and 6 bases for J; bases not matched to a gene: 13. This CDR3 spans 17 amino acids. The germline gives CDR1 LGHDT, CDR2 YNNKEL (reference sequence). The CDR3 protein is CASSPRKIAGGGDTQYF. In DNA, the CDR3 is TGTGCCAGCAGCCCCCGAAAGATAGCGGGGGGAGGTGATACGCAGTATTTT.

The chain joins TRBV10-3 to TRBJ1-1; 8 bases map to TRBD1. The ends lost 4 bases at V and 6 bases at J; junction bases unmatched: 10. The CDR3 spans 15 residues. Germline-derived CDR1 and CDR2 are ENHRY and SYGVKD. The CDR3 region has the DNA TGTGCCATCAGTGGTTCCGGGACAGGACGTGCTGAAGCTTTCTTT. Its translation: CAISGSGTGRAEAFF.

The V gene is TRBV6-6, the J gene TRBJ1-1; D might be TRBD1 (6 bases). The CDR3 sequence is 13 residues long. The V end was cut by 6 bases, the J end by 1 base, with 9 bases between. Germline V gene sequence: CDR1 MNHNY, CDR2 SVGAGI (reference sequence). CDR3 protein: CASRSQGNTEAFF. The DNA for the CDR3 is TGTGCCAGCAGGTCACAGGGGAACACTGAAGCTTTCTTT.

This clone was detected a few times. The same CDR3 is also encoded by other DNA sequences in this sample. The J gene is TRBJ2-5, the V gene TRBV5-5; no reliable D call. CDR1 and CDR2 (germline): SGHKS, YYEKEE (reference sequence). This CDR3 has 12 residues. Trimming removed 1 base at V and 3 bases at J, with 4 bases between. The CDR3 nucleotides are TGTGCCAGCAGCTTGTCCGAAGAGACCCAGTACTTC. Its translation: CASSLSEETQYF.

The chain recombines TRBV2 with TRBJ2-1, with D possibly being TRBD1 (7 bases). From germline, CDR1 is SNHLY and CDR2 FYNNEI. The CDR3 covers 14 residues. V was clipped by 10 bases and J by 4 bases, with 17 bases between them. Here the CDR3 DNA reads TGTGCCACAGGGGGGTCAACCTTTTACAATGAGCAGTTCTTC. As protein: CATGGSTFYNEQFF. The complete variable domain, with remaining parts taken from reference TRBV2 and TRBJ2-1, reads EPEVTQTPSHQVTQMGQEVILRCVPISNHLYFYWYRQILGQKVEFLVSFYNNEISEKSEIFDDQFSVERPDGSNFTLKIRSTKLEDSAMYFCATGGSTFYNEQFFGPGTRLTVL.

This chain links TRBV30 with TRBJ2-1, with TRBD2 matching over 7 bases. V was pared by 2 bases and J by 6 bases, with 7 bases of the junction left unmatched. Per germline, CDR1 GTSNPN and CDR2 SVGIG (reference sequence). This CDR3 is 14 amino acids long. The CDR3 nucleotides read TGTGCCTGGAGTCGCCTAGCGGATACCAATGAGCAGTTCTTC. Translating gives CAWSRLADTNEQFF.

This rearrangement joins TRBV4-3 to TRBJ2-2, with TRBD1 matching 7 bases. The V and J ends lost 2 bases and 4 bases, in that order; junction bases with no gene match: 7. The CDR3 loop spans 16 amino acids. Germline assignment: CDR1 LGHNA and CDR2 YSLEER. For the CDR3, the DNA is TGCGCCAGCAGCCAACTGGGACAGCCGGGCACCGGGGAGCTGTTTTTT. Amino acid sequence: CASSQLGQPGTGELFF.

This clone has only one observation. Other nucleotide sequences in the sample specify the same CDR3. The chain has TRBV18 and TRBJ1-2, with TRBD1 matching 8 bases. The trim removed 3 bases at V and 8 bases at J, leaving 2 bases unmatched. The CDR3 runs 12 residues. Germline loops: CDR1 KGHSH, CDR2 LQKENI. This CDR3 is CASSPDRGGYTF. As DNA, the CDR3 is TGTGCCAGCTCACCTGACAGGGGCGGCTACACCTTC.

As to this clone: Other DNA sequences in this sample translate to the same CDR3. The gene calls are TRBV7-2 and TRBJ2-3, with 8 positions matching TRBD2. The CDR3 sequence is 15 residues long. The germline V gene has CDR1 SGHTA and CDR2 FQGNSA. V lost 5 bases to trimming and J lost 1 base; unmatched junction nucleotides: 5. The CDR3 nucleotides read TGTGCCAGCAGCCCCGGGGGGGTCGGCACAGATACGCAGTATTTT. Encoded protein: CASSPGGVGTDTQYF.

The CDR3 sequence: CASSLDQWGVYEQYV. In DNA form, the CDR3 reads TGTGCCAGCAGCTTAGATCAGTGGGGGGTCTACGAGCAGTACGTC. The rearrangement uses TRBV11-2 and TRBJ2-7, with D maybe TRBD2 (6 bases). CDR1 and CDR2 from the germline V gene are SGHAT and FQNNGV. V lost 0 bases and J 3 bases, leaving 12 bases between the germline ends. The CDR3 has 15 residues.

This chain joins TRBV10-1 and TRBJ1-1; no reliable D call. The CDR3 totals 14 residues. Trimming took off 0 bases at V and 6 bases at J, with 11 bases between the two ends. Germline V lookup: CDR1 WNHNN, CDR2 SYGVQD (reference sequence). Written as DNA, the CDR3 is TGCGCCAGCAGTGAGTCCACCCTCGGGGCTGAAGCTTTCTTT. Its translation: CASSESTLGAEAFF.

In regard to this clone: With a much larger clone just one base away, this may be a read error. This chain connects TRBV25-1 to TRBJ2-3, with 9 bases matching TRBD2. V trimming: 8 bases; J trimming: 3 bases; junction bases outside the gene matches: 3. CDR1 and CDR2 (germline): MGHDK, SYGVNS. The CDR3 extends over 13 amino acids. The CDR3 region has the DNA TGTGCCAGCGTAGCGGGGGATACAGATACGCAGTATTTT. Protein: CASVAGDTDTQYF.

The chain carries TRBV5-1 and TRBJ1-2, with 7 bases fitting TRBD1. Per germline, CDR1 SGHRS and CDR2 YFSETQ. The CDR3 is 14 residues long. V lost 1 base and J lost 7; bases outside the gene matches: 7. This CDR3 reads CASSLPTGEGGYTF. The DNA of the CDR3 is TGCGCCAGCAGCTTGCCCACAGGGGAAGGTGGCTACACCTTC.

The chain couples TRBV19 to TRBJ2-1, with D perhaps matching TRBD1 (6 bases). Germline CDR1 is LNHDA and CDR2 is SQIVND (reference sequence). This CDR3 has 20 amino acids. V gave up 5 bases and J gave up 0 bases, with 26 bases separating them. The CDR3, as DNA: TGTGCCAGTAGTCTTAAGGGACACACTACTATTTTTAGCTCCTACAATGAGCAGTTCTTC. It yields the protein CASSLKGHTTIFSSYNEQFF.

CDR3 nucleotides: TGTGCCAGCAGCGGGAGGCAGGGGGTTAACTATGGCTACACCTTC. This codes for CASSGRQGVNYGYTF. V is TRBV5-4 and J is TRBJ1-2; the match to TRBD1 covers 7 bases. J lost 1 base, V lost 4 bases, and 7 bases had no gene match. Germline values: CDR1 SGHNT, CDR2 YYREEE (reference sequence). The CDR3 extends over 15 amino acids.

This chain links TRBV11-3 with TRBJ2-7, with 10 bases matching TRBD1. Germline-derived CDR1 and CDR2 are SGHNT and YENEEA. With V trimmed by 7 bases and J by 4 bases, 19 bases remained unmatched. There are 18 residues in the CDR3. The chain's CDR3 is CASTHRFNRDRGGYEQYF. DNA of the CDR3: TGTGCCAGCACACACCGTTTTAACCGGGACAGGGGAGGGTACGAGCAGTACTTC.

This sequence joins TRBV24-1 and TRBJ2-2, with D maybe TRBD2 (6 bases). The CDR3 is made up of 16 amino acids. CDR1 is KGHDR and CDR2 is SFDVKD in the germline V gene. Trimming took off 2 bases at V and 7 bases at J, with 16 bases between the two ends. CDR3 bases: TGTGCCACCAGTGATTCCCTCGGAGGGTATAGCGGGGAGCTGTTTTTT. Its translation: CATSDSLGGYSGELFF.

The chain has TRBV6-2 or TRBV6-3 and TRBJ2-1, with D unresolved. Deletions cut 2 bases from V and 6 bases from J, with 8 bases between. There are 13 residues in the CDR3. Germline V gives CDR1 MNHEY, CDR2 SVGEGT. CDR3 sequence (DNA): TGTGCCAGCAGTTACCCCCTATCCAATGAGCAGTTCTTC. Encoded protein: CASSYPLSNEQFF.

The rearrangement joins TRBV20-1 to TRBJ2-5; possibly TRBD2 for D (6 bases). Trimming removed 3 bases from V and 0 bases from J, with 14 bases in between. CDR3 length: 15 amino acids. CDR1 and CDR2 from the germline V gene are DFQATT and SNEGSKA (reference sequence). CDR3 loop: CSASVEAGHQETQYF. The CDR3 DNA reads TGCAGTGCTAGTGTAGAAGCGGGCCACCAAGAGACCCAGTACTTC.

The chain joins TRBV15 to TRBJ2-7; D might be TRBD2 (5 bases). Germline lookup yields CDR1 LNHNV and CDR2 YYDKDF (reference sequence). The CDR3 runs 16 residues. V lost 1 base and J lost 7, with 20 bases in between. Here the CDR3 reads CATSRARGSGPGEQYF. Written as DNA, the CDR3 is TGTGCCACCAGCAGAGCCAGAGGGAGCGGCCCGGGGGAGCAGTACTTC.

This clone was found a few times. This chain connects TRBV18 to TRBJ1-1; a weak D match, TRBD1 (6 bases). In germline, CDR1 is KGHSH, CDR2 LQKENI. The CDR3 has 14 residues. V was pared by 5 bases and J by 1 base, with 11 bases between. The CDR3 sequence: CASSTGGANTEAFF. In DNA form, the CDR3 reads TGTGCCAGCTCAACCGGGGGGGCGAACACTGAAGCTTTCTTT.

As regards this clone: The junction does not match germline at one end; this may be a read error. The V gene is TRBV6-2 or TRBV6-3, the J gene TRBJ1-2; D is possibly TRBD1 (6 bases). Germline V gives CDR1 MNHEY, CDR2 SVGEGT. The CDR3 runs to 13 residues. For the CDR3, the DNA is TGTGCCAGCAGCTCCTCCGGGACATTTTTTTCCGTCTTC. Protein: CASSSSGTFFSVF.

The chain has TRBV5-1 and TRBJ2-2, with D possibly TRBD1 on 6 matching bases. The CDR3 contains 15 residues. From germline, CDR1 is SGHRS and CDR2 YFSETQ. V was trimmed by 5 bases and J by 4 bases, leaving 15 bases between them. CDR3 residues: CASSREGVTTGELFF. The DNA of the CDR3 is TGCGCCAGCAGTAGAGAGGGGGTTACCACCGGGGAGCTGTTTTTT.